The 26 T cell receptor beta chains reported below all come from one sample, sequenced in a study of shared clonotypes between healthy human individuals. The repertoire was sequenced with immunoSEQ multiplex PCR; TCRdb's copy has only in-frame clones and lacks some. The repertoire holds about a million clones, with over 75% as singletons. The sequencing input was memory CD4+ T cells sorted from blood. Subset meaning: CD45RA-negative fraction. These receptors were obtained from a man in his late teens or twenties in good health.

CDR3: CAWTNRGSPETQYF. DNA for the CDR3: TGTGCCTGGACAAACAGGGGGAGTCCAGAGACCCAGTACTTC. This chain joins TRBV30 and TRBJ2-5, with 8 bases matching TRBD1. Trimming at V came to 4 bases and at J to 4 bases, leaving 8 bases not matched to a gene. The length of the CDR3 is 14 residues. From germline, CDR1 is GTSNPN and CDR2 SVGIG (reference sequence). Supplemented by reference TRBV30 and TRBJ2-5, the full variable domain reads SQTIHQWPATLVQPVGSPLSLECTVEGTSNPNLYWYRQAAGRGLQLLFYSVGIGQISSEVPQNLSASRPQDRQFILSSKKLLLSDSGFYLCAWTNRGSPETQYFGPGTRLLVL.

The rearrangement uses TRBV11-2 and TRBJ2-3; the D is unclear. V gave up 5 bases and J gave up 5 bases, with 11 bases separating them. In germline, CDR1 is SGHAT, CDR2 FQNNGV. The CDR3 extends over 13 amino acids. The CDR3 protein is CASSPRAGDTQYF. In nucleotides, the CDR3 is TGTGCCAGCAGCCCCCGTGCCGGAGATACGCAGTATTTT. The full variable domain, with the rest looked up from reference TRBV11-2 and TRBJ2-3, is EAGVAQSPRYKIIEKRQSVAFWCNPISGHATLYWYQQILGQGPKLLIQFQNNGVVDDSQLPKDRFSAERLKGVDSTLKIQPAKLEDSAVYLCASSPRAGDTQYFGPGTRLTVL.

Notes on this clone: This CDR3 is also generated by other DNA sequences in the sample. The chain is built from TRBV28 and TRBJ1-4; 9 bases fit TRBD1. Losses at the gene ends were 2 bases for V and 4 bases for J; bases not matched to a gene: 5. CDR3 length: 16 residues. The germline CDR1 and CDR2 sequences are MDHEN and SYDVKM. The CDR3 is CASSLTGQGNNEKLFF. CDR3 nucleotides: TGTGCCAGCAGTTTAACGGGACAGGGAAATAATGAAAAACTGTTTTTT.

This clone was seen a single time. The chain links TRBV6-5 to TRBJ2-2; unclear D gene. V lost 2 bases and J 7 bases, leaving 8 bases between the germline ends. CDR1 and CDR2 from the germline V gene are MNHEY and SVGAGI. The CDR3 covers 13 residues. The CDR3 spells CASSYNGDGELFF. The CDR3 nucleotides read TGTGCCAGCAGTTACAATGGGGACGGGGAGCTGTTTTTT.

J is TRBJ1-2 and V is TRBV5-1; D might be TRBD1 (5 bases). Trimming removed 4 bases from V and 2 bases from J, with 6 bases in between. The CDR3 contains 12 residues. Germline V lookup: CDR1 SGHRS, CDR2 YFSETQ. CDR3 nucleotides: TGCGCCAGCAGCGACAGCAACTATGGCTACACCTTC. Translating gives CASSDSNYGYTF.

This chain links TRBV30 with TRBJ2-3, with 7 bases aligning to TRBD1. This CDR3 has 13 amino acids. CDR1 GTSNPN and CDR2 SVGIG come from the germline V gene (reference sequence). The V segment lost 4 bases and the J segment 6 bases; nucleotides outside the gene matches: 7. In nucleotides, the CDR3 is TGTGCCTGGACCCACAGGGGCGCCGATACGCAGTATTTT. This translates into CAWTHRGADTQYF. Together with reference TRBV30 and TRBJ2-3, the CDR3 gives the full variable domain: SQTIHQWPATLVQPVGSPLSLECTVEGTSNPNLYWYRQAAGRGLQLLFYSVGIGQISSEVPQNLSASRPQDRQFILSSKKLLLSDSGFYLCAWTHRGADTQYFGPGTRLTVL.

The V gene is TRBV18, the J gene TRBJ1-5, with D perhaps matching TRBD1 (6 bases). CDR1 is KGHSH and CDR2 is LQKENI in the germline V gene. The CDR3 has 15 residues. V was trimmed by 3 bases and J by 4 bases, leaving 13 bases between them. The CDR3 DNA is TGTGCCAGCTCACCGGACAGTCTGGCGAATCAGCCCCAGCATTTT. Amino acid sequence: CASSPDSLANQPQHF.

This chain links TRBV2 with TRBJ1-1, with D tentatively TRBD1 (5 bases). CDR3 size: 12 residues. Germline lookup yields CDR1 SNHLY and CDR2 FYNNEI. V was pared by 3 bases and J by 9 bases, with 11 bases between. This CDR3 is CASSEGDRKAFF. CDR3 DNA: TGTGCCAGCAGTGAGGGAGACAGAAAAGCTTTCTTT.

This rearrangement joins TRBV19 to TRBJ2-1; the match to TRBD2 covers 8 bases. The CDR3 contains 14 residues. CDR1 is LNHDA and CDR2 is SQIVND in the germline V gene (reference sequence). V was clipped by 11 bases and J by 6 bases; unmatched bases: 12. The CDR3 spells CAVSTSGGFNEQFF. Written as DNA, the CDR3 is TGTGCCGTATCAACCAGCGGGGGCTTCAATGAGCAGTTCTTC.

This sequence joins TRBV5-5 and TRBJ2-3; TRBD1 matches 7 bases. The CDR3 totals 16 residues. V shed 2 bases and J 2 bases; nucleotides not matched to a gene: 8. Germline-derived CDR1 and CDR2 are SGHKS and YYEKEE (reference sequence). CDR3 amino acids: CASSFFLGGITDTQYF. As DNA, the CDR3 is TGTGCCAGCAGCTTTTTTTTAGGGGGCATCACAGATACGCAGTATTTT.

This sequence joins TRBV29-1 and TRBJ1-2; 9 bases agree with TRBD1. CDR3 length equals 12 residues. Looked up from germline, CDR1 is SQVTM and CDR2 is ANQGSEA. V shed 7 bases and J 3 bases; nucleotides not matched to a gene: 3. DNA for the CDR3: TGCAGCGGGGGACAGGGAGACTATGGCTACACCTTC. Amino acid sequence: CSGGQGDYGYTF.

The chain has TRBV5-1 and TRBJ2-7; D remains ambiguous. Germline assignment: CDR1 SGHRS and CDR2 YFSETQ. The V gene lost 7 bases and the J gene lost 3 bases, with 17 bases spanning the gap. The CDR3 covers 14 residues. The CDR3 DNA follows: TGCGCCAGCTCGAAGGTGGCGGAGATCTACGAGCAGTACTTC. Amino acids: CASSKVAEIYEQYF.

The chain links TRBV11-2 to TRBJ2-6; TRBD1 or TRBD2 may be the D gene (5 bases each). V lost 5 bases and J 0 bases, leaving 14 bases between the germline ends. CDR3 length: 17 residues. Germline V gene data show CDR1 as SGHAT and CDR2 as FQNNGV. CDR3 region: CASSPGTAYSGANVLTF. DNA of the CDR3: TGTGCCAGCAGCCCCGGGACGGCCTACTCTGGGGCCAACGTCCTGACTTTC.

The chain's CDR3 is CASSPNQGTLAGANVLTF. CDR3 sequence (DNA): TGTGCCAGCTCACCCAACCAGGGGACCCTAGCTGGGGCCAACGTCCTGACTTTC. This chain joins TRBV18 and TRBJ2-6, with a weak D call TRBD1 (6 bases). The V and J ends lost 3 bases and 2 bases respectively, with 17 bases between them. CDR1 is KGHSH and CDR2 is LQKENI in the germline V gene. This CDR3 has 18 residues.

There are many counts of this clone. The chain has TRBV11-1 and TRBJ1-6; TRBD1 matches 7 bases. J lost 5 bases, V lost 5 bases, and 6 bases had no gene match. The germline gives CDR1 SGHAT, CDR2 FQDESV (reference sequence). The CDR3 runs 15 residues. The DNA for the CDR3 is TGTGCCAGCAGCCGGGGGGGACAGAATAATTCACCCCTCCACTTT. This sequence encodes CASSRGGQNNSPLHF.

This clone has just one count. The chain carries TRBV5-4 and TRBJ2-3; 9 bases fit TRBD2. Germline lookup yields CDR1 SGHNT and CDR2 YYREEE (reference sequence). Trimming took 4 bases from V and 0 from J; bases not matched to a gene: 9. The CDR3 covers 17 residues. CDR3 nucleotide sequence: TGTGCCAGCAGCCCAACCTCTAGCGGGGCTAGCACAGATACGCAGTATTTT. This sequence encodes CASSPTSSGASTDTQYF.

This sequence joins TRBV30 and TRBJ1-2, with D tentatively TRBD1 (6 bases). V lost 2 bases and J 8 bases, leaving 15 bases between the germline ends. Germline V gives CDR1 GTSNPN, CDR2 SVGIG (reference sequence). The CDR3 contains 13 residues. CDR3 DNA: TGTGCCTGGAGTCCCAGGGGCCCCCTAGGCTACACCTTC. It codes for CAWSPRGPLGYTF. Together with reference TRBV30 and TRBJ1-2, the CDR3 gives the full variable domain: SQTIHQWPATLVQPVGSPLSLECTVEGTSNPNLYWYRQAAGRGLQLLFYSVGIGQISSEVPQNLSASRPQDRQFILSSKKLLLSDSGFYLCAWSPRGPLGYTFGSGTRLTVV.

This chain links TRBV4-3 with TRBJ2-1, with unresolved D. The CDR3 has 15 amino acids. The germline V gene encodes CDR1 LGHNA and CDR2 YSLEER. V shed 0 bases and J shed 4 bases, with 10 bases lying between them. CDR3 coding DNA: TGCGCCAGCAGCCAAGAGGGGTCCAAGTACAATGAGCAGTTCTTC. As protein: CASSQEGSKYNEQFF.

The genes are TRBV29-1 and TRBJ2-1; unclear D gene. Trimming took off 4 bases at V and 2 bases at J, with 15 bases between the two ends. CDR1 is SQVTM, CDR2 ANQGSEA, per germline. The CDR3 length is 15 residues. The CDR3 sequence is CSVGPDVGTYNEQFF. As DNA, the CDR3 is TGCAGCGTTGGGCCGGACGTGGGAACCTACAATGAGCAGTTCTTC.

CDR3 in amino acids: CASRQPGQGASGELFF. Here the CDR3 DNA reads TGTGCCAGTAGACAACCGGGACAGGGGGCCAGCGGGGAGCTGTTTTTT. V and J are TRBV19 and TRBJ2-2; 12 nucleotides agree with TRBD1. In germline, CDR1 is LNHDA, CDR2 SQIVND (reference sequence). The CDR3 covers 16 residues. V shed 6 bases and J 7 bases; nucleotides not matched to a gene: 9.

V gene TRBV7-9 combines with J gene TRBJ2-5, with D possibly matching TRBD1 (5 bases). This CDR3 region has 15 residues. V shed 1 base and J shed 2 bases, with 11 bases lying between them. CDR1 and CDR2 from the germline V gene are SEHNR and FQNEAQ (reference sequence). The CDR3 loop is CASSLGRRDQETQYF. The CDR3 DNA sequence: TGTGCCAGCAGCTTAGGACGCAGGGATCAAGAGACCCAGTACTTC.

This chain connects TRBV10-3 to TRBJ1-1; 8 bases are a match to TRBD1. Per germline, CDR1 ENHRY and CDR2 SYGVKD. The junction had 15 bases not matched to a gene; V was cut back by 4 bases and J by 2 bases. This CDR3 contains 18 residues. Here the CDR3 reads CAISGIPGLQGANTEAFF. The CDR3, as DNA: TGTGCCATCAGTGGAATTCCGGGACTTCAGGGGGCTAACACTGAAGCTTTCTTT.

The chain carries TRBV27 and TRBJ2-1; perhaps D is TRBD1 or TRBD2 (6 bases each). The CDR3 is made up of 14 amino acids. Germline V CDR1 and CDR2: MNHEY, SMNVEV (reference sequence). The V end lost 4 bases, the J end lost 9 bases, and 16 bases lay between the germline ends. The CDR3 is CASSSLVGGGEQFF. The CDR3 DNA sequence: TGTGCCAGCAGTTCTCTTGTGGGGGGCGGTGAGCAGTTCTTC.

V gene TRBV18 combines with J gene TRBJ2-3; D may match TRBD1 or TRBD2 (5 bases each). This CDR3 has 17 residues. Between the trimmed V and J ends, which lost 0 bases and 3 bases, there was a span of 16 bases. Germline V gene lookup returns CDR1 KGHSH and CDR2 LQKENI. The CDR3 reads CASSPPTGSEGTDTQYF. CDR3 coding DNA: TGTGCCAGCTCACCACCGACGGGGTCAGAGGGGACAGATACGCAGTATTTT.

Only a few counts were recorded for this clone. The rearrangement joins TRBV27 to TRBJ1-1, with a tentative D call TRBD1 (5 bases). Germline CDR1 MNHEY, CDR2 SMNVEV (reference sequence). Trimming left V 3 bases short and J 1 base short, with 9 bases between. The CDR3 runs to 14 residues. Here the CDR3 reads CASSLGDRNTEAFF. Here the CDR3 DNA reads TGTGCCAGCAGTTTGGGTGACAGGAACACTGAAGCTTTCTTT.

The chain is built from TRBV19 and TRBJ1-5, with a possible D match to TRBD1 (5 bases). Trimming shortened V by 4 bases and J by 2 bases, and 9 bases separated the two germline ends. CDR1 is LNHDA, CDR2 SQIVND, per germline (reference sequence). The CDR3 runs 14 residues. The CDR3 spells CASSTDKGNQPQHF. DNA for the CDR3: TGTGCCAGTAGTACGGACAAAGGCAATCAGCCCCAGCATTTT.